A selection of T cell receptor beta chains follows, all from one sample in a study of cytomegalovirus exposure and HLA in healthy donors. Sequencing used immunoSEQ multiplex PCR; TCRdb keeps in-frame clones, though not all of them. The sample contains about 77,000 clones, roughly 80% of which appear only once. The sequenced material came from PBMCs. Receptors were obtained from a man aged 40-49 years in good health and CMV-seronegative. The CDR3 runs from the conserved cysteine through the conserved F or W. A D gene is named only where the DNA matches it firmly. Not every row has a clone size; where given, it reads once, few, many or a size class.

>TRBV7-8|.|TRBD1|TRBJ2-7
CASSFMTGLVLEQYF
TGTGCCAGCAGCTTCATGACAGGGTTGGTTCTCGAGCAGTACTTC
>TRBV9|.|TRBD2|TRBJ2-7
CASSGGGIQYEQYF
TGTGCCAGCAGCGGGGGGGGAATTCAATACGAGCAGTACTTC
>TRBV7-8|.|TRBD2|TRBJ2-1
CASSLSFSGSSYNEQFF
TGTGCCAGCAGCCTAAGTTTTAGCGGGAGCTCCTACAATGAGCAGTTCTTC
>TRBV9|.|.|TRBJ1-5
CASSVGQSGNQPQHF
TGTGCCAGCAGCGTAGGACAAAGTGGCAATCAGCCCCAGCATTTT
>TRBV2|.|.|TRBJ1-2
CASTGSGANYGYTF
TGTGCCAGCACGGGGTCAGGAGCGAACTATGGCTACACCTTC
>TRBV6-1|.|.|TRBJ1-2
CASSVEEGNYGYTF
TGTGCCAGCAGTGTGGAGGAGGGGAACTATGGCTACACCTTC
>TRBV29-1|once|.|TRBJ1-2
CSVEDSGYRGYTF
TGCAGCGTTGAAGATTCGGGTTATCGTGGCTACACCTTC
>TRBV4-1|few|TRBD2|TRBJ2-5
CASSQVAGGRAREQYF
TGCGCCAGCAGCCAAGTGGCTGGCGGGAGGGCGAGAGAGCAGTACTTC
>TRBV5-4|.|TRBD1|TRBJ2-2
CASSFDPGTVTNTGELFF
TGTGCCAGCAGCTTTGATCCCGGGACAGTGACGAACACCGGGGAGCTGTTTTTT
>TRBV27|.|TRBD2|TRBJ2-3
CASSRDLGGNTDTQYF
TGTGCCAGCAGCCGAGATTTGGGGGGGAACACAGATACGCAGTATTTT
>TRBV9|.|TRBD1|TRBJ2-6
CASSESQGAGGANVLTF
TGTGCCAGCAGCGAGAGCCAGGGGGCGGGTGGGGCCAACGTCCTGACTTTC
>TRBV10-3|.|TRBD1|TRBJ1-5
CATGLRTGDQPQHF
TGTGCCACCGGCCTTAGGACAGGGGATCAGCCCCAGCATTTT
>TRBV11-2|.|.|TRBJ2-7
CASSLVLAVVSF
TGTGCCAGCAGCTTAGTTCTAGCCGTCGTGTCCTTC
>TRBV7-2|.|TRBD2|TRBJ2-7
CASSPRDYSYEQYF
TGTGCCAGCAGCCCGAGGGACTACTCCTACGAGCAGTACTTC
>TRBV6-5|.|.|TRBJ2-7
CASSLGLPSSYEQYF
TGTGCCAGCAGTCTGGGACTGCCCAGCTCCTACGAGCAGTACTTC
>TRBV18|.|TRBD1|TRBJ2-7
CASSQSPGQGYEQYF
TGTGCCAGCTCACAGAGCCCGGGACAGGGTTACGAGCAGTACTTC
>TRBV4-2|.|TRBD2|TRBJ2-7
CASSQEREAYYEQYF
TGTGCCAGCAGCCAAGAGCGGGAGGCCTACTACGAGCAGTACTTC
>TRBV6-6|.|TRBD1|TRBJ1-2
CASSYLTGEYGYTF
TGTGCCAGCAGTTACCTGACAGGGGAGTATGGCTACACCTTC
>TRBV5-4|.|.|TRBJ2-1
CASSLEASEQFF
TGTGCCAGCAGCTTGGAAGCGAGTGAGCAGTTCTTC
>TRBV29-1|once|.|TRBJ2-7
CSVALAYEQYF
TGCAGCGTTGCCCTCGCCTACGAGCAGTACTTC
>TRBV6-5|.|TRBD1|TRBJ2-5
CASRKTGGGETQYF
TGTGCCAGCAGAAAGACAGGGGGAGGGGAGACCCAGTACTTC
>TRBV10-3|.|.|TRBJ1-5
CAISDPGTTNQPQHF
TGTGCCATCAGTGACCCCGGGACAACAAATCAGCCCCAGCATTTT
>TRBV5-1|.|TRBD2|TRBJ2-7
CASSLVGLAGTAYEQYF
TGCGCCAGCAGCTTGGTAGGACTAGCGGGAACGGCCTACGAGCAGTACTTC
>TRBV7-3|few|TRBD2|TRBJ2-3
CASSPQLAGGTDTQYF
TGTGCCAGCAGCCCGCAACTAGCGGGGGGCACAGATACGCAGTATTTT
>TRBV29-1|once|TRBD2|TRBJ2-1
CSVRSGGSYNEQFF
TGCAGCGTACGGTCTGGCGGGAGTTACAATGAGCAGTTCTTC
>TRBV5-1|.|TRBD2|TRBJ2-1
CASSLVASGYNEQFF
TGCGCCAGCAGCTTGGTAGCTAGCGGGTACAATGAGCAGTTCTTC
>TRBV7-2|once|TRBD1|TRBJ1-2
CASSLDRTGGAGGYTF
TGTGCCAGCAGCTTGGATCGGACAGGGGGCGCGGGAGGCTACACCTTC
>TRBV4-1|once|TRBD2|TRBJ2-5
CASSQEELAAETQYF
TGCGCCAGCAGCCAAGAGGAACTAGCGGCGGAGACCCAGTACTTC
>TRBV7-3|.|TRBD1|TRBJ2-4
CASSVTGETKNIQYF
TGTGCCAGCAGCGTTACAGGGGAAACCAAAAACATTCAGTACTTC
>TRBV5-1|.|.|TRBJ2-2
CASSSTGNTGELFF
TGCGCCAGCAGCTCGACAGGAAACACCGGGGAGCTGTTTTTT
>TRBV27|once|.|TRBJ2-7
CASSQRTPPGGSYEQYF
TGTGCCAGCAGCCAAAGAACCCCCCCAGGTGGATCCTACGAGCAGTACTTC
>TRBV10-3|.|.|TRBJ2-1
CAISPSRGSSYNEQFF
TGTGCCATCAGTCCTTCAAGGGGGAGCTCCTACAATGAGCAGTTCTTC
>TRBV7-2|.|TRBD2|TRBJ2-1
CASSPREGLLAGGPHEQFF
TGTGCCAGCAGCCCGAGGGAGGGTTTACTAGCGGGAGGGCCGCATGAGCAGTTCTTC
>TRBV27|.|.|TRBJ1-4
CASSYFQGTNEKLFF
TGTGCCAGCAGTTACTTTCAGGGGACTAATGAAAAACTGTTTTTT
>TRBV6-6|.|.|TRBJ2-7
CASSYDRSEDEQYF
TGTGCCAGCAGTTACGACCGCTCGGAGGATGAGCAGTACTTC
>TRBV18|few|TRBD2|TRBJ2-7
CASSPLPVGGAGGILYEQYF
TGTGCCAGCTCACCATTACCTGTAGGTGGGGCGGGAGGGATCCTCTACGAGCAGTACTTC
>TRBV5-4|.|TRBD2|TRBJ2-3
CASSIGGRAGGSTDTQYF
TGTGCCAGCAGCATCGGGGGGCGTGCGGGAGGGTCCACAGATACGCAGTATTTT
>TRBV30|.|TRBD1|TRBJ1-3
CAWSVRQGPELSGNTIYF
TGTGCCTGGAGTGTACGACAGGGGCCCGAACTCTCTGGAAACACCATATATTTT
>TRBV7-7|.|TRBD2|TRBJ2-5
CASSRGLAGGEETQYF
TGTGCTAGCAGCCGCGGACTAGCGGGAGGGGAAGAGACCCAGTACTTC
>TRBV29-1|.|.|TRBJ2-7
CSVLPGVGEQYF
TGCAGCGTTCTCCCAGGGGTAGGTGAGCAGTACTTC
>TRBV25-1|.|.|TRBJ1-4
CASSEWGGALSNEKLFF
TGTGCCAGCAGTGAATGGGGAGGGGCCCTCTCAAATGAAAAACTGTTTTTT
>TRBV7-9|few|TRBD1|TRBJ2-3
CASSLVQGASDTQYF
TGTGCCAGCAGCTTAGTCCAGGGGGCTTCAGATACGCAGTATTTT